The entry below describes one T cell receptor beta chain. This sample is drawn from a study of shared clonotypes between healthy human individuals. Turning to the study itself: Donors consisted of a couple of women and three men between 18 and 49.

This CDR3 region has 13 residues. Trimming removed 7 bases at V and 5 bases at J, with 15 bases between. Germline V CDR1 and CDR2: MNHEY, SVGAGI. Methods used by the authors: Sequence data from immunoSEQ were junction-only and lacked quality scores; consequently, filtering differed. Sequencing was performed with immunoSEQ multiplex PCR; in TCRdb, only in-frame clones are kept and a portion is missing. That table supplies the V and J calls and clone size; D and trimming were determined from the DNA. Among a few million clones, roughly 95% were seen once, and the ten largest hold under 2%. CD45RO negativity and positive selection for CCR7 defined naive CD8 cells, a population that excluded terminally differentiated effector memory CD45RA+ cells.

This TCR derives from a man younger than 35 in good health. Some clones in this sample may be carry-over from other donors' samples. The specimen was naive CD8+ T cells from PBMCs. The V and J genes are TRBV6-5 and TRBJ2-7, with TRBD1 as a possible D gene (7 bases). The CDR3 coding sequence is TGTGCCAGCACAAACAGGGGAGGCGACGAGCAGTACTTC. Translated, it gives CASTNRGGDEQYF.